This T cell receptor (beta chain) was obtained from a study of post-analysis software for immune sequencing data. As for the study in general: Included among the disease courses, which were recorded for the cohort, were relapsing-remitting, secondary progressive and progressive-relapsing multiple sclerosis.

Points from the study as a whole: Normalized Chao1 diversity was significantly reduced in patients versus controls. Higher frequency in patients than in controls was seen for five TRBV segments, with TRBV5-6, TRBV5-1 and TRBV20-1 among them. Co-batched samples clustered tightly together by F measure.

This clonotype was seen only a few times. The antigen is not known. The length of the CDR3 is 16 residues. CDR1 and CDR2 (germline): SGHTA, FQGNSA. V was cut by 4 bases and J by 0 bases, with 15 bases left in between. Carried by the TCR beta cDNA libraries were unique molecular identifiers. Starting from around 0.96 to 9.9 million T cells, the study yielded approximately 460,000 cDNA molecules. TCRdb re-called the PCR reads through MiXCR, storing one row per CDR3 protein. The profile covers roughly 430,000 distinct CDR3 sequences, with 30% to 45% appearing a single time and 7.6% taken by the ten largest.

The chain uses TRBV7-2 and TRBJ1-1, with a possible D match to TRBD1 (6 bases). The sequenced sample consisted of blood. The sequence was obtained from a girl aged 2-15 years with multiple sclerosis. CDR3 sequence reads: CASSSRPQGLNTEAFF. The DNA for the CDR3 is TGTGCCAGCAGCTCCCGGCCACAGGGCTTGAACACTGAAGCTTTCTTT.